The TCR beta chain described here comes from a study of T cell responses to AZD1222 COVID-19 vaccine. The V end lost 3 bases, the J end lost 7 bases, and 13 bases lay between the germline ends. The germline CDR1 and CDR2 sequences are ENHRY and SYGVKD. The CDR3 runs 14 residues. The table came from immunoSEQ multiplex PCR; TCRdb's copy has only in-frame clones and leaves some out. Of 130,000 or so clones in the sample, just under 95% are singletons; the top ten hold 6.6%. The chain recombines TRBV10-3 with TRBJ1-5, with D possibly matching TRBD1 (6 bases). The sample consisted of peripheral blood, taken on day 0 of AZD1222 vaccination. The sequence was collected from an adult in good health. CDR3 nucleotide sequence: TGTGCCATCAGTGAATGGGGGGCTAGGCAGCCCCAGCATTTT. Translation: CAISEWGARQPQHF.